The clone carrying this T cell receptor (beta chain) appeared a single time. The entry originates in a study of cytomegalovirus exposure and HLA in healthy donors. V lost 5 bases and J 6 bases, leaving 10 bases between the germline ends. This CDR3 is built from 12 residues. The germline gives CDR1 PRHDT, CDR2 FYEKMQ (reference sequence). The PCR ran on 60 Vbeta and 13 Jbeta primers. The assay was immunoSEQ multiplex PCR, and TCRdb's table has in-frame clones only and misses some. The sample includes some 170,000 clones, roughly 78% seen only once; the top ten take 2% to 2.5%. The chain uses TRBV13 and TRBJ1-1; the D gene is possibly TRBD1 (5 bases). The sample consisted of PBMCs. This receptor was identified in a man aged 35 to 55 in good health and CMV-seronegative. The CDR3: CASSAGGAEAFF. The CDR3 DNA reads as TGTGCCAGCAGCGCGGGGGGGGCTGAAGCTTTCTTT.